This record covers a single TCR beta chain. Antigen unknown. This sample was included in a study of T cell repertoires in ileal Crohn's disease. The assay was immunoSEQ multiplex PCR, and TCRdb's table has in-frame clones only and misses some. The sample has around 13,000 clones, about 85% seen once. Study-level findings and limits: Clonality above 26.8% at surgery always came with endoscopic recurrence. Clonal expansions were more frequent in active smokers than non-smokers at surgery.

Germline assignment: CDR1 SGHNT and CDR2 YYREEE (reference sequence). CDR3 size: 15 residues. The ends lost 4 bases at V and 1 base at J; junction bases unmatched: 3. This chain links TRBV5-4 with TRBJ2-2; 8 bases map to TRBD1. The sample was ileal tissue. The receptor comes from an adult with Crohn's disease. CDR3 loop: CASSPGTGNTGELFF. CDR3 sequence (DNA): TGTGCCAGCAGCCCCGGGACAGGGAACACCGGGGAGCTGTTTTTT.